This TCR beta chain emerged from a study of T cell responses to AZD1222 COVID-19 vaccine. Trimming took off 8 bases at V and 5 bases at J, with 10 bases between the two ends. This CDR3 has 12 amino acids. This table comes from immunoSEQ multiplex PCR, and its TCRdb copy is limited to in-frame clones, with some not included. The data show 95,000 to 100,000 clones, 86% seen once. Study conclusions and caveats: Only after the peak T cell response were repertoires sampled. The study identified only five to seven AZD1222 recipients as seropositive at baseline. Targeting of unmutated variant regions was reportedly seen in nearly half of spike-specific TCRs. Spike-specific TCR depth and breadth grew after two AZD1222 doses.

Turning to this clone: The antigen is not known.

The V call is TRBV12-3 or TRBV12-4, the J call TRBJ1-5; possibly TRBD1 for D (6 bases). The receptor was isolated from an adult in good health. This specimen consisted of peripheral blood, obtained on day 0 of AZD1222 vaccination. The CDR3 DNA sequence: TGTGCCAGCGGGAGGGGGGATCAGCCCCAGCATTTT. Translating gives CASGRGDQPQHF.